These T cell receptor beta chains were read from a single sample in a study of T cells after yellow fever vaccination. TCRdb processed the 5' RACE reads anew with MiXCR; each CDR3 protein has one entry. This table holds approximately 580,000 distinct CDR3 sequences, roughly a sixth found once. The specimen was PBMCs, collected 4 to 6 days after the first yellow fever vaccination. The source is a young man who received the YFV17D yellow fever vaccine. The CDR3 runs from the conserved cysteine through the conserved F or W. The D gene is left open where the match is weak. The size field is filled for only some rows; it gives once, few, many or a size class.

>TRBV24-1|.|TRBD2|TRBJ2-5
TGTGCCACCAGTGATCCGAAGGATGAGACTAGCGGGTTTTTAGGGGACCAGTACTTC
CATSDPKDETSGFLGDQYF
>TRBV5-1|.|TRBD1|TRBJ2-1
TGCGCCAGCAGCTTTTTGCGACAGGGGGGTTACAATGAGCAGTTCTTC
CASSFLRQGGYNEQFF
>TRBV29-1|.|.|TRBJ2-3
TGCAGCGTTGCCGGCGGATACACAGATACGCAGTATTTT
CSVAGGYTDTQYF
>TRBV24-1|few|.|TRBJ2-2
TGTGCCACCAGTGATTTGCGGGGGACGAACACCGGGGAGCTGTTTTTT
CATSDLRGTNTGELFF
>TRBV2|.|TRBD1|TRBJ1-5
TGTGCCAGTCGTACAGGGGGCGCGAGCCAGCCCCAGCATTTT
CASRTGGASQPQHF
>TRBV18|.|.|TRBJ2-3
TGTGCCAGCTCACCGTCCTATATCAGCACAGATACGCAGTATTTT
CASSPSYISTDTQYF
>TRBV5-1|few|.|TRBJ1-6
TGCGCCAGCAGCCCTGAACGACAAAGCACCCTCCACTTT
CASSPERQSTLHF
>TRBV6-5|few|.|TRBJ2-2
TGTGCCAGCAGTTATGGTAACTTAAACGCGAACACCGGGGAGCTGTTTTTT
CASSYGNLNANTGELFF
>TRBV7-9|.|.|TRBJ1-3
TGTGCCAGCAGCTTCCAGAGGGGTTCTGGAAACACCATATATTTT
CASSFQRGSGNTIYF
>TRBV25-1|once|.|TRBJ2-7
TGTGCCAGCAGTGAAGAAGGAGGCCTCAGCTCCTACGAGCAGTACTTC
CASSEEGGLSSYEQYF
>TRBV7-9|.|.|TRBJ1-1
TGTGCCAGCAGCCGACGGGTCCTAAACACTGAAGCTTTCTTT
CASSRRVLNTEAFF
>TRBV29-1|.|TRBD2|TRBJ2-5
TGCAGCAATAGCGGGGGGGCGTATGAGACCCAGTACTTC
CSNSGGAYETQYF
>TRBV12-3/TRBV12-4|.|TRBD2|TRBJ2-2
TGTGCCAGCAGTTTAACGGCTAGCGGGACCGGGGAGCTGTTTTTT
CASSLTASGTGELFF
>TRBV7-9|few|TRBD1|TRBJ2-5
TGTGCCAGCAGCCCCCGGGGCAGGGGGTTAGAGACCCAGTACTTC
CASSPRGRGLETQYF
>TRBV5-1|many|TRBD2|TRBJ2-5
TGCGCCAGCAGCTTGGCTAGCGGGGGGTACCAAGAGACCCAGTACTTC
CASSLASGGYQETQYF
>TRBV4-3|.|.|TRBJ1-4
TGCGCCAGCAGCCAGGAGACACTTCAAGAACTGTTTTTT
CASSQETLQELFF
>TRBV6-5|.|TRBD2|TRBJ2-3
TGTGCCAGCAGTTACGGAGGTCGGCGGGGGGCCAGAACGCAGTATTTT
CASSYGGRRGARTQYF
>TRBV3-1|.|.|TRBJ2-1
TGTGCCAGCAGCCGCATCCGGGGCGCTGAGTTCTTC
CASSRIRGAEFF
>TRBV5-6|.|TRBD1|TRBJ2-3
TGTGCCAGCAGCTTGGCCATCACAGGGGGAGATACGCAGTATTTT
CASSLAITGGDTQYF
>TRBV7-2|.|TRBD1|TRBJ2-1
TGTGCCAGCAGCTTAGTGGGGTGGGACAGTTACAATGAGCAGTTCTTC
CASSLVGWDSYNEQFF
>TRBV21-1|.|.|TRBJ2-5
TGTGCCAGCAGCAAATGGGTAGCGGGGACCCAAGAGACCCAGTACTTC
CASSKWVAGTQETQYF
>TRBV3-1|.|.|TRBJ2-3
TGTGCCAGCAGCCAAGAGGTCGGAGCGAGGGATACGCAGTATTTT
CASSQEVGARDTQYF
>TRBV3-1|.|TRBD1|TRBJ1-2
TGTGCCAGCAGCACACAGGGGAATGGCTACACCTTC
CASSTQGNGYTF
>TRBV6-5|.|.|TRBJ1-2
TGTGCCAGCAGTTCTGACACCGGCGAGATAACTAACTATGGCTACACCTTC
CASSSDTGEITNYGYTF
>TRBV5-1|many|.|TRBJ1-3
TGCGCCAGCAGCCCACAACCGCAGGGTAGAGCTGGAAACACCATATATTTT
CASSPQPQGRAGNTIYF
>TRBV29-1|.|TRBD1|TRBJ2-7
TGCAGCGCCTTGGGGCCCACAGGGGGCGTGCAGTACTTC
CSALGPTGGVQYF
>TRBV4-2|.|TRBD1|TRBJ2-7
TGTGCCAGCAGCCAAGATCAGGGGGACAGGGGGTCTGGCGAGCAGTACTTC
CASSQDQGDRGSGEQYF
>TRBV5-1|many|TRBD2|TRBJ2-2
TGCGCCAGCAGCTCTAGCGGGGGGAACACCGGGGAGCTGTTTTTT
CASSSSGGNTGELFF
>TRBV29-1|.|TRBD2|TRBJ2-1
TGCAGCGTAGCGGGGGGGCGCAATGAGCAGTTCTTC
CSVAGGRNEQFF
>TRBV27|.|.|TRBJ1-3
TGTGCCAGCAAAAGCTTTTATTTCTCTGGAAACACCATATATTTT
CASKSFYFSGNTIYF
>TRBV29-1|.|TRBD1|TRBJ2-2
TGCAGCGTTGACAGGGGGATAAACACCGGGGAGCTGTTTTTT
CSVDRGINTGELFF
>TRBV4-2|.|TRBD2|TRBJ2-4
TGTGCCAGCAGCCAAGACCCCGGGCTAGCGGGAAACATTCAGTACTTC
CASSQDPGLAGNIQYF
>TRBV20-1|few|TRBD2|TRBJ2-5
TGCAGTGCTCTAGCGGGGGGTGCAGAGACCCAGTACTTC
CSALAGGAETQYF
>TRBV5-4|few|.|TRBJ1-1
TGTGCCACAGGGAACCCTGAAGCTTTCTTT
CATGNPEAFF
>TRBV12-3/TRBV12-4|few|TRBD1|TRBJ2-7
TGTGCCAGCAGTTTGAGAGGGGGCCTCTCCTACGAGCAGTACTTC
CASSLRGGLSYEQYF
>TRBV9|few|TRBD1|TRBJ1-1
TGTGCCAGCAGCTCGGACAGGTTCAGCGCCGAGGCTTTCTTT
CASSSDRFSAEAFF
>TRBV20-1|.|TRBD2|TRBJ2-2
TGCAGTGCTAGAGGTTGGGGGGGGAACACCGGGGAGCTGTTTTTT
CSARGWGGNTGELFF
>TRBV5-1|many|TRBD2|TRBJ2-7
TGCGCCAGCAGCTTGGGAGGACTAGCGGGGGCTGGCGAGCAGTACTTC
CASSLGGLAGAGEQYF
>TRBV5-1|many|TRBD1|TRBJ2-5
TGCGCCAGCAGCTGGGTCCCGGGACAGGGTGAGACCCAGTACTTC
CASSWVPGQGETQYF
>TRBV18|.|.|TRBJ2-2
TGTGCCAGCTCACCGAGACAGGCATATAACACCGGGGAGCTGTTTTTT
CASSPRQAYNTGELFF
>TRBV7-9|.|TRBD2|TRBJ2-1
TGTGCCAGCAGCGACCCCGGTGGGACTAGCGGGGGGCCTAGCAATGAGCAGTTCTTC
CASSDPGGTSGGPSNEQFF
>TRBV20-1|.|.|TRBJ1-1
TGCAGTGCTAGAGATACGGCCAGAGCTATGAACACTGAAGCTTTCTTT
CSARDTARAMNTEAFF
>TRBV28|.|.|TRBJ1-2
TGTGCCAGCCGTGGGGACTTATATGGCTACACCTTC
CASRGDLYGYTF
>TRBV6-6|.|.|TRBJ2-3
TGTGCCAGCAGCCACGGACCAGGTGATACGGAGTATTTT
CASSHGPGDTEYF
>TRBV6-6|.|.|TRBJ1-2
TGTGCCAGCAGTGACTACAGGAATGGCTACACCTTC
CASSDYRNGYTF
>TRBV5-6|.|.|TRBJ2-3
TGTGCCAGCAGGCGTGGTCGGGATGAGTTTCGTACGCAGTATTTT
CASRRGRDEFRTQYF
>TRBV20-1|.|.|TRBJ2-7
TGCAGTGCTGAGCCCAGGGAGAACTACGAGCAGTACTTC
CSAEPRENYEQYF
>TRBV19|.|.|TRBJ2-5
TGTGCCAGTAGTATAGGGACTACCCCTGAGACCCAGTACTTC
CASSIGTTPETQYF
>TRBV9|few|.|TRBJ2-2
TGTGCCAGCAGCGCGGACATCACCGGGGAGCTGTTTTTT
CASSADITGELFF
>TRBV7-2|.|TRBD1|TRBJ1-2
TGTGCCAGCAGCTCCGCCGGGACAGTAGCTAACTATGGCTACACCTTC
CASSSAGTVANYGYTF
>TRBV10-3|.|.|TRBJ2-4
TGTGCCACCGCCCGGGCGACTAGGGAACACATTCAGTACTTC
CATARATREHIQYF
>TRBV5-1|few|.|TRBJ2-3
TGCGCCAGCAGGACGGGGTACCGCACAGATACGCAGTATTTT
CASRTGYRTDTQYF
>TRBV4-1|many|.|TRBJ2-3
TGCGCCAGCAGCCTCCGGGACTCCAGCACAGATACGCAGTATTTT
CASSLRDSSTDTQYF